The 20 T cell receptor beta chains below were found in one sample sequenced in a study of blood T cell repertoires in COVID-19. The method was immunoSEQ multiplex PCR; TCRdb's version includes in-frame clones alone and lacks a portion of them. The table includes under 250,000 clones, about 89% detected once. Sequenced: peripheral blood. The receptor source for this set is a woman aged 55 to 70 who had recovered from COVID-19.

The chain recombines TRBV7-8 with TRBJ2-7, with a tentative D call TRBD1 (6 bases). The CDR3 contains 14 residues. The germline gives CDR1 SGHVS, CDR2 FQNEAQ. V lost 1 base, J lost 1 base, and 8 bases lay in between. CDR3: CASSLDDRSYEQYF. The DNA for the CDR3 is TGTGCCAGCAGCTTAGATGACAGGTCCTACGAGCAGTACTTC.

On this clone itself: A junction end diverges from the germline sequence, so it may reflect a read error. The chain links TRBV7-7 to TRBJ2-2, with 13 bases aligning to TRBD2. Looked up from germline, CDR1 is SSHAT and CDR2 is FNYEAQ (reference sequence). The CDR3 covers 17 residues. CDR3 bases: TGTGCTAGCAGCCGGACTAGCGGGGGAGCGAACACCGGGGAGCTGTTTTTT. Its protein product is CASSRTSGGANTGELFF. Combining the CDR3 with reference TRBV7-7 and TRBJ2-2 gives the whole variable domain GAGVSQSPRYKVTKRGQDVTLRCDPISSHATLYWYQQALGQGPEFLTYFNYEAQPDKSGLPSDRFSAERPEGSISTLTIQRTEQRDSAMYRCASSRTSGGANTGELFFGEGSRLTVL.

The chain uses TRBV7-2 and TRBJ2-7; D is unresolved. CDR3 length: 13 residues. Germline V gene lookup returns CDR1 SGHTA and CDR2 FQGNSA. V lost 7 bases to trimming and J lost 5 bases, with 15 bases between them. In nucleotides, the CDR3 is TGTGCCAGCATGAGTTCTGCGGTCCACGAGCAGTACTTC. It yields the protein CASMSSAVHEQYF.

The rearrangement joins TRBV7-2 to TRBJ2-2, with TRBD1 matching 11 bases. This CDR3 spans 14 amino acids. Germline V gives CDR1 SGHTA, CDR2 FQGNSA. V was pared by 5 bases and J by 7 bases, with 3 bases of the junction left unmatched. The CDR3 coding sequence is TGTGCCAGCAGCCGGGACAGGGGGGTCGGGGAGCTGTTTTTT. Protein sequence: CASSRDRGVGELFF.

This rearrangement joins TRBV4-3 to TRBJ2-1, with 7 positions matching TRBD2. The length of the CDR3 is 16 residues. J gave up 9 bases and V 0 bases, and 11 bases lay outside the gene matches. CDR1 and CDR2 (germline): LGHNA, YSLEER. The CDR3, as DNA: TGCGCCAGCAGCCAAGACCCGACGAGTAGCGGGCGTGAGCAGTTCTTC. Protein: CASSQDPTSSGREQFF.

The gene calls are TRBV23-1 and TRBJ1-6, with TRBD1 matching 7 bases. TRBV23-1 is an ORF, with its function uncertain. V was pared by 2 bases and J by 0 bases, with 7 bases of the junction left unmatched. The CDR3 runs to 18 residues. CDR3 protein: CASSQETGVFSYNSPLHF. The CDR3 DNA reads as TGCGCCAGCAGTCAAGAAACAGGGGTATTCTCCTATAATTCACCCCTCCACTTT.

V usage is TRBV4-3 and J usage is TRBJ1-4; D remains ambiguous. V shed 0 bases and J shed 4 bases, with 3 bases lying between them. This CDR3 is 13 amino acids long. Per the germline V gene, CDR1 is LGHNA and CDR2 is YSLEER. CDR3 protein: CASSQDINEKLFF. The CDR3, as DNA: TGCGCCAGCAGCCAAGATATTAATGAAAAACTGTTTTTT.

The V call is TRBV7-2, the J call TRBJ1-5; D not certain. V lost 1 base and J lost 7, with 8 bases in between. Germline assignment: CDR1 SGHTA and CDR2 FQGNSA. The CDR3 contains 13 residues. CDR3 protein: CASSLEGGQPQHF. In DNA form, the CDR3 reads TGTGCCAGCAGCTTAGAGGGCGGGCAGCCCCAGCATTTT.

The CDR3 DNA follows: TGCAGCGCCGAGGGGGAGGGACACCAGAACACCGGGGAGCTGTTTTTT. Translation gives CSAEGEGHQNTGELFF. V gene TRBV29-1 combines with J gene TRBJ2-2; possibly TRBD2 for D (7 bases). The germline V gene has CDR1 SQVTM and CDR2 ANQGSEA. The CDR3 totals 16 residues. V was cut by 7 bases and J by 1 base, with 19 bases left in between.

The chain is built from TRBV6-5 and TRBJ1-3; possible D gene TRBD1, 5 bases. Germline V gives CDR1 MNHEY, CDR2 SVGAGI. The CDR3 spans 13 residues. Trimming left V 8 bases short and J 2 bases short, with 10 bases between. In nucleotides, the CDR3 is TGTGCCAGCGCGGAGGGGACTGGAAACACCATATATTTT. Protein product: CASAEGTGNTIYF.

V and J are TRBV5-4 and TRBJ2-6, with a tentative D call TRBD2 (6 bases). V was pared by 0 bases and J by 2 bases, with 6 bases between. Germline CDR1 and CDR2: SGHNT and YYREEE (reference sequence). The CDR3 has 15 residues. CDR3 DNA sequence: TGTGCCAGCAGCTTGGCGGGAGCTGGGGCCAACGTCCTGACTTTC. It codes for CASSLAGAGANVLTF.

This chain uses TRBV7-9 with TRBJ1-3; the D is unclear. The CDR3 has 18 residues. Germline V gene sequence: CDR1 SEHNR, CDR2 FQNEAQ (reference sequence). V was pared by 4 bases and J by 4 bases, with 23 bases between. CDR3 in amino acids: CASSSPPGSQIAGNTIYF. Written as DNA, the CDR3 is TGTGCCAGCAGCTCTCCGCCGGGGTCACAGATAGCGGGAAACACCATATATTTT.

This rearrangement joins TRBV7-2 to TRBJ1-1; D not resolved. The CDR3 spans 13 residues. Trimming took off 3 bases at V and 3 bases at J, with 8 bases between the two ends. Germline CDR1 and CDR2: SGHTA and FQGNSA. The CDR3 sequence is CASSFGSYTEAFF. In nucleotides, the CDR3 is TGTGCCAGCAGCTTCGGGTCCTACACTGAAGCTTTCTTT. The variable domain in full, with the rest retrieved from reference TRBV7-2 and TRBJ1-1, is GAGVSQSPSNKVTEKGKDVELRCDPISGHTALYWYRQSLGQGLEFLIYFQGNSAPDKSGLPSDRFSAERTGGSVSTLTIQRTQQEDSAVYLCASSFGSYTEAFFGQGTRLTVV.

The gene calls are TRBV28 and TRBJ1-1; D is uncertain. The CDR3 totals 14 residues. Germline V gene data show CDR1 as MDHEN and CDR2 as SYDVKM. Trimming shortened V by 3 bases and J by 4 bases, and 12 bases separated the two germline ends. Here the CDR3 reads CASSFIWETTEAFF. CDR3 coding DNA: TGTGCCAGCAGTTTTATATGGGAGACCACTGAAGCTTTCTTT.

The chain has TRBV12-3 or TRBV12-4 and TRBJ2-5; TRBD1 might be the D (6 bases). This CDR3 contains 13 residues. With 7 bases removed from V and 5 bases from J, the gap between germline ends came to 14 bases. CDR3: CASKAGVGETQYF. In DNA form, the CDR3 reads TGTGCCAGCAAGGCAGGGGTAGGGGAGACCCAGTACTTC.

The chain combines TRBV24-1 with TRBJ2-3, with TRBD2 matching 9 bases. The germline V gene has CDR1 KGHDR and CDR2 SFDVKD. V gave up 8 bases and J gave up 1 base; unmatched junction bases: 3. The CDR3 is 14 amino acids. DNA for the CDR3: TGTGCCACCAATGAGCGGGGGGGCACAGATACGCAGTATTTT. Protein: CATNERGGTDTQYF.

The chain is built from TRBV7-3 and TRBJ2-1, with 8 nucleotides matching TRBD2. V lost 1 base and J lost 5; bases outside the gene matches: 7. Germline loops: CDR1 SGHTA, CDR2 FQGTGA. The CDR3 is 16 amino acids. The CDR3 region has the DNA TGTGCCAGCAGCTTAAGGCCTAGCGGGCTAGACAATGAGCAGTTCTTC. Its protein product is CASSLRPSGLDNEQFF. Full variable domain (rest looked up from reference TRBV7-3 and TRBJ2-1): GAGVSQTPSNKVTEKGKYVELRCDPISGHTALYWYRQSLGQGPEFLIYFQGTGAADDSGLPNDRFFAVRPEGSVSTLKIQRTERGDSAVYLCASSLRPSGLDNEQFFGPGTRLTVL.

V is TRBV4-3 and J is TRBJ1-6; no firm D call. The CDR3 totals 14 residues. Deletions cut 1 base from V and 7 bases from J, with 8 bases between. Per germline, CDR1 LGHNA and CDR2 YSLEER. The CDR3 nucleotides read TGCGCCAGCAGCCAAGGTCCTTTCAATTCACCCCTCCACTTT. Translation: CASSQGPFNSPLHF.

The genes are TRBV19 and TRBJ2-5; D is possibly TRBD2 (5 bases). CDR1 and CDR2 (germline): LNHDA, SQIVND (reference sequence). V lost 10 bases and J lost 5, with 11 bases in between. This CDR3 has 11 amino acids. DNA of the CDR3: TGTGCCACGGGCGGCGGGGAGACCCAGTACTTC. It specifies CATGGGETQYF.

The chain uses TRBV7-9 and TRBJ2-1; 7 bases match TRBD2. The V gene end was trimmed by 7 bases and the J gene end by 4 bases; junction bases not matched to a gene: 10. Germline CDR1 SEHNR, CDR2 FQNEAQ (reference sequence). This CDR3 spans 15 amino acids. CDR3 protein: CASIPTSALYNEQFF. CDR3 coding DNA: TGTGCCAGCATCCCTACTAGCGCACTATACAATGAGCAGTTCTTC.